The clone carrying this TCR beta chain was seen just once. Its antigen is currently unknown. V lost 0 bases and J lost 5, with 10 bases in between. Germline CDR1 is MGHRA and CDR2 is YSYEKL. The CDR3 covers 14 residues. Using immunoSEQ multiplex PCR, the repertoire was profiled, and TCRdb retains in-frame clones only, with some absent. The sample shows about 89,000 clones, about 94% of them seen only once. These data are taken from a study of graft-versus-host responses after intestinal transplantation. The overall study: Each transplant was multivisceral, liver-intestinal, or isolated intestinal.

General observations from the study: Circulating GvH clones peaking coincided with falling HvG clones soon after transplant.

Sample: unstimulated CD4+ T cells sorted from spleen or lymph node cells, taken before transplant. This clonotype was obtained from a human donor who was the organ donor for an intestinal transplant. The chain links TRBV4-1 to TRBJ1-1; D is perhaps TRBD1 (5 bases). CDR3 loop: CASSQDLRGTEAFF. The CDR3 DNA follows: TGCGCCAGCAGCCAAGATCTTAGGGGAACTGAAGCTTTCTTT.